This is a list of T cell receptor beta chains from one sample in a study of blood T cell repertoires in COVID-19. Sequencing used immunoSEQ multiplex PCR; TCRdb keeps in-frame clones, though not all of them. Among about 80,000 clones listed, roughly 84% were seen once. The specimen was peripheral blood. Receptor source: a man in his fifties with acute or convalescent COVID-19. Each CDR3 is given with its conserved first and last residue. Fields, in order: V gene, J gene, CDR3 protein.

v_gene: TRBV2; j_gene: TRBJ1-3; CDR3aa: CASSEARTPEHLSGNTIYF
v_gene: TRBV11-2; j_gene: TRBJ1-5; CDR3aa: CASSYPGGNQPQHF
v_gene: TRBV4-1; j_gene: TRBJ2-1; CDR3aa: CASSQDVAMRSGRDEQFF
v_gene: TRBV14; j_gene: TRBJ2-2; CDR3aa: CASSQMTGAGTGELFF
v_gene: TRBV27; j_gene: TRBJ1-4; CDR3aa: CASSLGPGYEKLFF
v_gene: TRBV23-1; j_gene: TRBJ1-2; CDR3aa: CASSPRADSLDYGYTF
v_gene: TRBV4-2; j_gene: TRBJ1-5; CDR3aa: CASSQGDSSNQPQHF
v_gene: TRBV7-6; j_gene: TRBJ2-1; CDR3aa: CASSLSLATSYNEQFF
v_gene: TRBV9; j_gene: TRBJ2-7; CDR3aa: CASSVGGAGVPHYEQYF
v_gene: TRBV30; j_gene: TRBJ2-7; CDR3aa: CAGGRGLEQYF
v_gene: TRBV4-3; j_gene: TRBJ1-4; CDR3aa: CASSQSRGLNEKLFF
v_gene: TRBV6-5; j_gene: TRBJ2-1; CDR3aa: CASSFRQTYNEQFF
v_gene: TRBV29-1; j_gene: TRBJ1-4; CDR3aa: CSVRQGQGDEKLFF
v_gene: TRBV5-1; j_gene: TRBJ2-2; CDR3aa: CASTYSSTGELFF
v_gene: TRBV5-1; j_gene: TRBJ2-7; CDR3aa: CASSPGGRGRSYEQYF
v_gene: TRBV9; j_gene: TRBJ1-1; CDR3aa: CASSVTAFGEAFF
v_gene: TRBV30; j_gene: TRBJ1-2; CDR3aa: CAWSLNQGWGGYTF
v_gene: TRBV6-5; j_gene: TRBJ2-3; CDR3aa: CASSYLPRGRTDTQYF
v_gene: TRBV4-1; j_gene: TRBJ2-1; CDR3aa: CASSQVLAGDNEQFF
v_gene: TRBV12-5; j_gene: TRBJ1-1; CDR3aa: CASGFGRGENTEAFF
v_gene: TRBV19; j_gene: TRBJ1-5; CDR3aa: CASTQDRYYSNQPQHF
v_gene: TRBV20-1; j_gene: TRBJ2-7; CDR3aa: CSASSSGRAYEQYF
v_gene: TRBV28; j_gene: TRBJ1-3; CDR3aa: CASSQGPNTIYF
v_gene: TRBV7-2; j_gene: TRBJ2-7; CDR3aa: CASSLALGGRGVEQYF
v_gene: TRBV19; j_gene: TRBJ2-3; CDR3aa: CASSPRGGAADTQYF
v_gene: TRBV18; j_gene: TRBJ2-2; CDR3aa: CASSPPSVYTGELFF
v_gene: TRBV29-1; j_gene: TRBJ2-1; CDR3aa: CSVEDPGGGMQRFF
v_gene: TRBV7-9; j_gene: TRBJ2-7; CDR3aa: CASSPSEGGVAYEQYF
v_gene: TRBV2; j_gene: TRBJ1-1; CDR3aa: CASSVAGMNTEAFF
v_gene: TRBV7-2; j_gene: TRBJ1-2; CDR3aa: CASSLGGPGNYGYTF
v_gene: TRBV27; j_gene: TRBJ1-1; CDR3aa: CASSVQGENTEAFF
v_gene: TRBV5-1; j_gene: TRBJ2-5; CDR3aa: CASSLSPEETQYF
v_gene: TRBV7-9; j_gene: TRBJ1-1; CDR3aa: CASSSRTEGTEAFF
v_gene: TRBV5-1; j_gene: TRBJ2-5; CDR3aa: CASSLPGGETQYF
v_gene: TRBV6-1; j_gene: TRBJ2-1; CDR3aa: CASSERWIEDKQFF
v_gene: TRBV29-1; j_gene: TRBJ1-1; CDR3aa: CSVEGGLKTEAFF
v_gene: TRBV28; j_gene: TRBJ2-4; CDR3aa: CASSLSSGAKNIQYF
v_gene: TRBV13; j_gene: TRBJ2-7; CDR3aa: CASSLGLPSSYEQYF
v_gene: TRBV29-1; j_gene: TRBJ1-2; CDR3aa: CSVLDGGDGYTF
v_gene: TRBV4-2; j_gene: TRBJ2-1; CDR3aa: CASRVSGGSYNEQFF
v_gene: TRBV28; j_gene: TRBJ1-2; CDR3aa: CARADIRDSKRGGYTF
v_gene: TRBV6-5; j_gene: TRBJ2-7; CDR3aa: CASSYSGGGRPYEQYF
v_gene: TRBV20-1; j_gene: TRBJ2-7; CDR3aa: CSANRVYEQYF
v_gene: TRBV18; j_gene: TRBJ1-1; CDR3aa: CASSPVTGTTEAFF
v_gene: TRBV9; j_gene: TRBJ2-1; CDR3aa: CASSVDFQEQFF
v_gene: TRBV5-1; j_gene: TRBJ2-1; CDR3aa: CASTDRTGGYNEQFF
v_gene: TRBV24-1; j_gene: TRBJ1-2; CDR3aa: CATSDRDRENYGYTF
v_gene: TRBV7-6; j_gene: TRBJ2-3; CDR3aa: CASSLLQGTDTQYF
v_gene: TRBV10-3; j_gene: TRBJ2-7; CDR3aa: CAISGTSGRNYEQYF
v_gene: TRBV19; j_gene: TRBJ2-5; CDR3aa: CASRTGGLETQYF